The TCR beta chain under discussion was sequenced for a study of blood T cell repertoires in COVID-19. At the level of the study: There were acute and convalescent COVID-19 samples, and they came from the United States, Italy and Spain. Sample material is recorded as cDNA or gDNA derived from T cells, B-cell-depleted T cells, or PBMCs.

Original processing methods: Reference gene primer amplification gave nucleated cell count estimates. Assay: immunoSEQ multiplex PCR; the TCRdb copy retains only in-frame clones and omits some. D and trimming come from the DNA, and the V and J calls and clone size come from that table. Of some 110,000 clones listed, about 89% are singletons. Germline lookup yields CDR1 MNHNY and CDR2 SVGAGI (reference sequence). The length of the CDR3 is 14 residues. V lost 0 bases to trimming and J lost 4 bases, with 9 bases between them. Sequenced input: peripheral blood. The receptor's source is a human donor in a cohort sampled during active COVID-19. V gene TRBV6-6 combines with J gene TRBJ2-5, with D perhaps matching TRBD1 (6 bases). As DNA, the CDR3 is TGTGCCAGCAGTTACTCTACAGGGATAGAGACCCAGTACTTC. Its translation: CASSYSTGIETQYF.